This T cell receptor beta chain was profiled in a study of cytomegalovirus exposure and HLA in healthy donors. V was trimmed by 5 bases and J by 6 bases, leaving 21 bases between them. This CDR3 has 16 amino acids. Germline V CDR1 and CDR2: SGHTA, FQGTGA. It was with 60 Vbeta and 13 Jbeta primers that the PCR ran. Sequencing used immunoSEQ multiplex PCR; TCRdb keeps in-frame clones, though not all of them. The sample consists of tens of thousands of clones, about 80% of them appearing once. The specimen was PBMCs. The TCR was taken from a man aged 45-65 years in good health and CMV-seropositive. This sequence joins TRBV7-3 and TRBJ2-3, with D tentatively TRBD2 (6 bases). The CDR3 here is CASSQNAARGGDTQYF. DNA of the CDR3: TGTGCCAGCAGCCAAAACGCGGCTAGGGGAGGTGATACGCAGTATTTT.